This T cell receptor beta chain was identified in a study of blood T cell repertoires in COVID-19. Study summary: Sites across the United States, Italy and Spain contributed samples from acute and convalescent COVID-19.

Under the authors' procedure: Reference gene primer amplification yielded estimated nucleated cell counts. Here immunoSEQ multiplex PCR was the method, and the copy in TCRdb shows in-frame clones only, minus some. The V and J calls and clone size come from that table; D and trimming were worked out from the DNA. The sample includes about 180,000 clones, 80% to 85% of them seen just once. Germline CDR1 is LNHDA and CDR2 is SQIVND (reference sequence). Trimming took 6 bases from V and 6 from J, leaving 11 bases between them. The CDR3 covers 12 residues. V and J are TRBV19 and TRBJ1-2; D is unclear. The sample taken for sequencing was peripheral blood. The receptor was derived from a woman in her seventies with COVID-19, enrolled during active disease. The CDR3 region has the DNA TGTGCCAGTAGATTTCTGGGAGATGGCTACACCTTC. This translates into CASRFLGDGYTF. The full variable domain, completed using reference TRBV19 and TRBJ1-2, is DGGITQSPKYLFRKEGQNVTLSCEQNLNHDAMYWYRQDPGQGLRLIYYSQIVNDFQKGDIAEGYSVSREKKESFPLTVTSAQKNPTAFYLCASRFLGDGYTFGSGTRLTVV.